These T cell receptor beta chains were read from a single sample in a study of blood T cell repertoires in COVID-19. Data came from immunoSEQ multiplex PCR; TCRdb stores just in-frame clones and leaves some out. The sample lists 70,000 to 75,000 clones, approximately 90% occurring once. The sample was peripheral blood. These receptors came from a woman between 18 and 29 years old with acute or convalescent COVID-19. The CDR3 runs from the conserved cysteine through the conserved F or W. The D gene is left open where the match is weak. Rows may omit the clone size; those that give it use once, few, many or a size class.

abundance	v_gene	j_gene	d_gene	CDR3aa	CDR3nt
.	TRBV7-2	TRBJ1-3	TRBD1	CASSFDRDSGNTIYF	TGTGCCAGCAGCTTCGACAGGGATTCAGGAAACACCATATATTTT
.	TRBV4-3	TRBJ2-5	TRBD2	CASSQQHSGTLQETQYF	TGCGCCAGCAGCCAACAGCATAGCGGGACCCTTCAAGAGACCCAGTACTTC
.	TRBV7-6	TRBJ2-7	TRBD1	CASSLGQGFDEQYF	TGTGCCAGCAGCTTAGGACAGGGTTTTGACGAGCAGTACTTC
.	TRBV10-2	TRBJ2-1	.	CASRGAGDHEQFF	TGCGCCAGCCGTGGGGCAGGGGACCATGAGCAGTTCTTC
.	TRBV5-4	TRBJ1-1	.	CASSFSAGTSEAFF	TGTGCCAGCAGCTTTTCTGCGGGGACCTCTGAAGCTTTCTTT
.	TRBV6-6	TRBJ2-6	TRBD1	CASSRQGTLSGANVLTF	TGTGCCAGCAGCCGACAGGGTACGCTCTCTGGGGCCAACGTCCTGACTTTC
.	TRBV11-2	TRBJ1-6	.	CASSPLGAVSPLHF	TGTGCCAGCAGCCCTCTTGGGGCCGTTTCACCCCTCCACTTT
.	TRBV30	TRBJ1-1	.	CAWRGGGTEAFF	TGTGCCTGGAGGGGCGGGGGCACTGAAGCTTTCTTT
.	TRBV2	TRBJ1-1	.	CASSVVRANTEAFF	TGTGCCAGCAGTGTAGTCAGGGCGAACACTGAAGCTTTCTTT
.	TRBV3-1/TRBV3-2	TRBJ2-7	TRBD1	CASSRTGGSYEQYF	TGTGCCAGCAGCCGAACAGGGGGCTCCTACGAGCAGTACTTC
.	TRBV10-2	TRBJ1-2	.	CASGERTRDNGYTF	TGCGCCAGCGGGGAGCGGACAAGGGACAATGGCTACACCTTC
.	TRBV15	TRBJ1-5	.	CATSRDLSSNQPQHF	TGTGCCACCAGCAGAGACTTGTCTAGCAATCAGCCCCAGCATTTT
once	TRBV27	TRBJ1-1	TRBD1	CASKDRGVAEAFF	TGTGCCAGCAAGGACAGGGGGGTGGCTGAAGCTTTCTTT
.	TRBV6-6	TRBJ1-5	.	CASSNQGNQPQHF	TGTGCCAGCAGTAATCAGGGGAATCAGCCCCAGCATTTT
.	TRBV7-4	TRBJ2-5	.	CASSLARGMGDRETQYF	TGTGCCAGCAGCTTAGCGCGCGGGATGGGGGATAGAGAGACCCAGTACTTC
.	TRBV12-3/TRBV12-4	TRBJ1-1	.	CASSPGLTEAFF	TGTGCCAGCAGCCCAGGGTTGACTGAAGCTTTCTTT
.	TRBV2	TRBJ2-5	.	CASSDMRGQETQYF	TGTGCCAGCAGTGATATGCGAGGGCAAGAGACCCAGTACTTC
.	TRBV5-1	TRBJ1-2	.	CASSVGQKVGGYTF	TGCGCCAGCAGCGTCGGACAGAAGGTTGGTGGCTACACCTTC
.	TRBV30	TRBJ1-2	TRBD1	CAFSRDRPRGYTF	TGTGCCTTCTCAAGGGACAGGCCTAGGGGCTACACCTTC
.	TRBV4-2	TRBJ1-1	.	CASSHGLQGNTEAFF	TGTGCCAGCAGCCACGGCTTACAGGGAAACACTGAAGCTTTCTTT
.	TRBV3-1/TRBV3-2	TRBJ1-4	.	CASSQGATNEKLFF	TGTGCCAGCAGCCAGGGAGCAACTAATGAAAAACTGTTTTTT
.	TRBV6-5	TRBJ1-1	.	CASSRGGGRNTEAFF	TGTGCCAGCAGCCGAGGGGGGGGAAGGAACACTGAAGCTTTCTTT
.	TRBV27	TRBJ1-6	.	CASSLRGLSPLHF	TGTGCCAGCAGTTTAAGGGGCCTGTCACCCCTCCACTTT
.	TRBV30	TRBJ2-7	.	CAWSQGYEQYF	TGTGCCTGGAGTCAGGGATACGAGCAGTACTTC
.	TRBV21-1	TRBJ1-1	.	CASSKVVQGFTEAFF	TGTGCCAGCAGCAAAGTGGTGCAGGGATTTACTGAAGCTTTCTTT
few	TRBV19	TRBJ1-5	.	CASSMAGGAWQPQHF	TGTGCCAGTAGTATGGCGGGGGGGGCTTGGCAGCCCCAGCATTTT